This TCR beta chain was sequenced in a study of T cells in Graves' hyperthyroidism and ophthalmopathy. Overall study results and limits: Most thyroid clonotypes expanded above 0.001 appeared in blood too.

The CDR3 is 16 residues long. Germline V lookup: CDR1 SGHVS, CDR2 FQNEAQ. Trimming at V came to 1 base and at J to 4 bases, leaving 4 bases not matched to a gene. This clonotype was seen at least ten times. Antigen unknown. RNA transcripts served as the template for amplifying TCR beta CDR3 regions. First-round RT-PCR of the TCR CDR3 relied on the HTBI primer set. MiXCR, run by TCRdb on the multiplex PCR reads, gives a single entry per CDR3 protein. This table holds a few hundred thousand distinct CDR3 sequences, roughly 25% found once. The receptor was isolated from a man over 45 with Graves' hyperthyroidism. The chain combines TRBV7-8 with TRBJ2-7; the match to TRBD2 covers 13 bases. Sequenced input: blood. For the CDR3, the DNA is TGTGCCAGCAGCTTAGGTGGACTAGCGGGAGATTACGAGCAGTACTTC. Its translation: CASSLGGLAGDYEQYF.